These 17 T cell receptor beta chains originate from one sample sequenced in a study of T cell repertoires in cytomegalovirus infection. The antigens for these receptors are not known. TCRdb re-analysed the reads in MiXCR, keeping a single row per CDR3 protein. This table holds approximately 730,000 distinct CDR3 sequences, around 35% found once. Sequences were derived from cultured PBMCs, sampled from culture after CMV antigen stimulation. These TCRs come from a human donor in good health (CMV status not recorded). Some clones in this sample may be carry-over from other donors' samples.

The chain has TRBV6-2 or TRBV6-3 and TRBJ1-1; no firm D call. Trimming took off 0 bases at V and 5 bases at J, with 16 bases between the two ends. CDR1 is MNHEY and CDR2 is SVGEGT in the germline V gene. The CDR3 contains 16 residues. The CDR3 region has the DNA TGTGCCAGCAGTTACTCACAAGGCGGGTGGAGGACTGAAGCTTTCTTT. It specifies CASSYSQGGWRTEAFF.

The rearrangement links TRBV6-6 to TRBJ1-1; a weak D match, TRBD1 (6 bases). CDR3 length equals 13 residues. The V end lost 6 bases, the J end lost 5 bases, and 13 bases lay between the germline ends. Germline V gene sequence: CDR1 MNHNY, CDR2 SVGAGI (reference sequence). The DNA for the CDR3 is TGTGCCAGCAGATCCCGGACAGTGACTGAAGCTTTCTTT. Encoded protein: CASRSRTVTEAFF.

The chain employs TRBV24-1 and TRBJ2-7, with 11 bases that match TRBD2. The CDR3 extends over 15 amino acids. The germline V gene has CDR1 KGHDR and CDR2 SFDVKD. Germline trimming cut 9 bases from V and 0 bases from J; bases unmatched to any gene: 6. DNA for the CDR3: TGTGCCACCTCTTCCACTAGCGGGAGCTCCTACGAGCAGTACGTC. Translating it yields CATSSTSGSSYEQYV.

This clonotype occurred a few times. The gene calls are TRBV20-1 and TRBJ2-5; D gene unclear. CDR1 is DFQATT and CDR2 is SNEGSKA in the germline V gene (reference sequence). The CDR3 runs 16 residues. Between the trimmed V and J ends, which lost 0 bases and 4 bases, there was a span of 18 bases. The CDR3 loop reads CSARDQVWALVETQYF. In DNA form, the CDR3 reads TGCAGTGCTAGAGATCAGGTCTGGGCCCTCGTAGAGACCCAGTACTTC.

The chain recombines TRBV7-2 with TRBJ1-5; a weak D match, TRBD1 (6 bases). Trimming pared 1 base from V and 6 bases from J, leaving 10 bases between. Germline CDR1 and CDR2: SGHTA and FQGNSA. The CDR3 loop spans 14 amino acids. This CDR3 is CASSLEGEGQPQHF. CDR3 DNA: TGTGCCAGCAGCTTAGAGGGGGAAGGTCAGCCCCAGCATTTT.

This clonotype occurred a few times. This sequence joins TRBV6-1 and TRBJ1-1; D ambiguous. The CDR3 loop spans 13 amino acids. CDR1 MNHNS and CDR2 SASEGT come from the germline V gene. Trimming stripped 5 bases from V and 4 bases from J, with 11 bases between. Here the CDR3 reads CASSPTRSTEAFF. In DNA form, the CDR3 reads TGTGCCAGCAGTCCCACTAGATCCACTGAAGCTTTCTTT.

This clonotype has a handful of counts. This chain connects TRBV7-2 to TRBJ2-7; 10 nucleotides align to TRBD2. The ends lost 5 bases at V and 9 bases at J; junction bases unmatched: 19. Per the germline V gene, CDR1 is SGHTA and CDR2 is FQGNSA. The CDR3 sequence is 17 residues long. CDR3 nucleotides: TGTGCCAGCAGCCCGAAAGGGGAGCGGGGGGGAATTCGTCGGCAGTACTTC. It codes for CASSPKGERGGIRRQYF.

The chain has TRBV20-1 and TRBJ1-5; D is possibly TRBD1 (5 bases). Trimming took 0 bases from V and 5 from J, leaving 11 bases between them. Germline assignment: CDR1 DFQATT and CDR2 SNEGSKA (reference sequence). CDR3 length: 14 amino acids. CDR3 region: CSARDRGSYQPQHF. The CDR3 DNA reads TGCAGTGCTAGAGATAGGGGTTCGTATCAGCCCCAGCATTTT.

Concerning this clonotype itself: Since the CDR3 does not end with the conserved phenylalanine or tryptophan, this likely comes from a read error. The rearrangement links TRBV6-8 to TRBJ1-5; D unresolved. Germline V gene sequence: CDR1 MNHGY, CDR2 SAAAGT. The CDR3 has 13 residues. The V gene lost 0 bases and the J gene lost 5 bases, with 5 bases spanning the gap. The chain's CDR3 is CASSYSGDQPQHV. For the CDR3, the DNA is TGTGCCAGCAGTTACTCTGGGGATCAGCCCCAGCATGTT.

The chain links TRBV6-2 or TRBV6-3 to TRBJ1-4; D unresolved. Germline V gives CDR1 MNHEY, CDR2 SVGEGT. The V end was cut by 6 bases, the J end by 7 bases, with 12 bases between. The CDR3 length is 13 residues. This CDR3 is CASRPLVGEKLFF. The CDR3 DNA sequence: TGTGCCAGCAGACCACTTGTTGGTGAAAAACTGTTTTTT.

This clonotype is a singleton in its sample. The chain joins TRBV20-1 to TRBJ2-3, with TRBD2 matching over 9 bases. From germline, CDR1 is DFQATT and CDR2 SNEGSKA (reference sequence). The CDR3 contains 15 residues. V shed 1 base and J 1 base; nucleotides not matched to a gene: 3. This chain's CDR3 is CSARGWTSGTDTQYF. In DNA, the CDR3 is TGCAGTGCTAGAGGGTGGACTAGCGGCACAGATACGCAGTATTTT.

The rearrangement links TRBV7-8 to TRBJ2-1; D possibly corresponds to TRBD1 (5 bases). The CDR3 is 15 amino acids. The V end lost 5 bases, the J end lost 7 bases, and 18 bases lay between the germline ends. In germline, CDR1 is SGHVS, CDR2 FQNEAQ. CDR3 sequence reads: CASSQSVGLGNEQFF. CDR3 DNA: TGTGCCAGCAGCCAATCGGTGGGGCTAGGAAATGAGCAGTTCTTC. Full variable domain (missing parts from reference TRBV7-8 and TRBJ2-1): GAGVSQSPRYKVAKRGQDVALRCDPISGHVSLFWYQQALGQGPEFLTYFQNEAQLDKSGLPSDRFFAERPEGSVSTLKIQRTQQEDSAVYLCASSQSVGLGNEQFFGPGTRLTVL.

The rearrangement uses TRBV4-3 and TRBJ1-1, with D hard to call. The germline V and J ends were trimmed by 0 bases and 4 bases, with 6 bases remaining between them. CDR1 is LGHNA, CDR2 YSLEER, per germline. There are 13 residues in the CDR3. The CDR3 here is CASSQDMSTEAFF. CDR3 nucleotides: TGCGCCAGCAGCCAAGACATGAGCACTGAAGCTTTCTTT.

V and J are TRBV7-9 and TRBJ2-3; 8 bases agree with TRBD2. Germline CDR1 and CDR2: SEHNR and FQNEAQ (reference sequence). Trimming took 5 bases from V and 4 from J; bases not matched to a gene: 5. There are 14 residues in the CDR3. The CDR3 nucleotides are TGTGCCAGCAGCCCTCAGCGGGAGCCAGATACGCAGTATTTT. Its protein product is CASSPQREPDTQYF. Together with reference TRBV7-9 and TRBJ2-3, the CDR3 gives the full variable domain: DTGVSQNPRHKITKRGQNVTFRCDPISEHNRLYWYRQTLGQGPEFLTYFQNEAQLEKSRLLSDRFSAERPKGSFSTLEIQRTEQGDSAMYLCASSPQREPDTQYFGPGTRLTVL.

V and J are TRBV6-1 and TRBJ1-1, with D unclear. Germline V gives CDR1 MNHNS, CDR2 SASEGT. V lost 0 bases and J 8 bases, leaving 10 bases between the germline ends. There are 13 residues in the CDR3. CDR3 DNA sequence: TGTGCCAGCAGTGAAGCGAATTCCCTAGAAGCTTTCTTT. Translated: CASSEANSLEAFF.

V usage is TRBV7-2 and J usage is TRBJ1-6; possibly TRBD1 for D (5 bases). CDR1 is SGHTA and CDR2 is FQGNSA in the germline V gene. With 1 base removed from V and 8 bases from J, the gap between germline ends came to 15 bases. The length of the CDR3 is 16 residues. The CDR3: CASSLVWSPRDSPLHF. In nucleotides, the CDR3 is TGTGCCAGCAGCTTAGTTTGGTCTCCCAGGGATTCACCCCTCCACTTT.

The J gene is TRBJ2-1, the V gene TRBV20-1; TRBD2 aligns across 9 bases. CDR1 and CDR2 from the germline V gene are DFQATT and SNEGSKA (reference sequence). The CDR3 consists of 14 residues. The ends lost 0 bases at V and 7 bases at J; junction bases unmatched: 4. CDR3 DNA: TGCAGTGCTAGAGAAAGGCTAGCGGGAAATGAGCAGTTCTTC. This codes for CSARERLAGNEQFF.